The 16 T cell receptor beta chains below were found in one sample sequenced in a study of blood T cells in healthy people across ages. A second PCR of about 7 to 12 cycles used a sample-barcoded 5' primer and a J-beta primer mix. TCRdb reanalysed the 5' RACE reads using MiXCR and keeps one entry per CDR3 protein. The sample includes roughly 900,000 distinct CDR3 sequences, around 28% of them seen just once. The material sequenced was blood. The origin of the receptors is an elderly woman in good health.

The CDR3 protein is CASRQGPASPLHF. The CDR3 DNA reads TGTGCCAGCAGGCAGGGTCCAGCTTCACCCCTCCACTTT. V gene TRBV12-3 or TRBV12-4 combines with J gene TRBJ1-6; tentatively, D is TRBD1 (5 bases). V was cut by 6 bases and J by 9 bases, with 12 bases left in between. The CDR3 has 13 amino acids.

Here the CDR3 reads CASSPTARGTDTQYF. CDR3 DNA: TGTGCCAGCAGCCCGACGGCTCGTGGCACAGATACGCAGTATTTT. The rearrangement joins TRBV12-3 or TRBV12-4 to TRBJ2-3; D ambiguous. V was pared by 6 bases and J by 1 base, with 14 bases between. The CDR3 runs 15 residues.

This clonotype came up many times. The chain is built from TRBV5-1 and TRBJ1-2; D might be TRBD1 (5 bases). Germline CDR1 SGHRS, CDR2 YFSETQ. Trimming left V 5 bases short and J 4 bases short, with 15 bases between. This CDR3 comprises 14 residues. The CDR3 nucleotides are TGCGCCAGCAGACCTACAAGGGGTGGCTATGGCTACACCTTC. Translating gives CASRPTRGGYGYTF.

The chain uses TRBV2 and TRBJ1-1; D is unresolved. Looked up from germline, CDR1 is SNHLY and CDR2 is FYNNEI. V lost 3 bases to trimming and J lost 11 bases, with 7 bases between them. The CDR3 consists of 10 residues. The CDR3 DNA is TGTGCCAGCAGTGACGGGAGGGCTTTCTTT. It yields the protein CASSDGRAFF.

In regard to this clonotype: Just one base apart from a much larger clone, this may be a read error. The conserved final phenylalanine or tryptophan is absent from the CDR3, which likely points to a read error. The V and J genes are TRBV3-1 and TRBJ1-2; D uncertain. The germline gives CDR1 LGHDT, CDR2 YNNKEL (reference sequence). V was clipped by 7 bases and J by 1 base, with 19 bases between them. The CDR3 is made up of 16 amino acids. This chain's CDR3 is CASTLSTLRDNYGYTL. In DNA, the CDR3 is TGTGCCAGCACACTGAGCACCCTACGGGATAACTATGGCTACACCCTC.

This clonotype was counted many times. The chain employs TRBV7-9 and TRBJ2-7, with D unresolved. There are 11 residues in the CDR3. Germline CDR1 reads SEHNR; CDR2 reads FQNEAQ (reference sequence). Trimming stripped 5 bases from V and 8 bases from J, with 10 bases between. The CDR3 region is CASSAEAQQYF. The CDR3 region has the DNA TGTGCCAGCAGCGCCGAGGCCCAGCAGTACTTC.

There are many counts of this clonotype. The CDR3 spells CASSPVRENEQFF. CDR3 sequence (DNA): TGTGCCAGCTCACCGGTCAGGGAAAATGAGCAGTTCTTC. The V call is TRBV18, the J call TRBJ2-1; D might be TRBD1 (5 bases). V was shortened by 3 bases and J by 7 bases, with 10 bases between the two germline ends. Looked up from germline, CDR1 is KGHSH and CDR2 is LQKENI. CDR3 length: 13 residues.

This rearrangement joins TRBV9 to TRBJ2-1, with 12 positions matching TRBD1. The CDR3 runs 17 residues. With 7 bases clipped from V and 4 bases from J, the junction kept 12 bases outside the gene matches. Looked up from germline, CDR1 is SGDLS and CDR2 is YYNGEE. CDR3 sequence: CASATGTGGAKYNEQFF. CDR3 bases: TGTGCCAGCGCAACCGGGACAGGGGGCGCGAAGTACAATGAGCAGTTCTTC.

Ten or more counts support this clonotype. This chain connects TRBV5-5 to TRBJ1-2; D not certain. V shed 4 bases and J shed 7 bases, with 20 bases lying between them. The CDR3 consists of 15 residues. CDR1 and CDR2 from the germline V gene are SGHKS and YYEKEE (reference sequence). Written as DNA, the CDR3 is TGTGCCAGCAGCCCAGACGCCAACAAGGTTGGTGGCTACACCTTC. The encoded protein is CASSPDANKVGGYTF.

Remarks on this clonotype: Possible read error: a much larger clone is one base away. The CDR3 spells CASSYGRDSYDYTF. The CDR3 coding sequence is TGTGCCAGCAGTTACGGCAGGGACTCCTATGACTACACCTTC. The chain employs TRBV6-5 and TRBJ1-2, with a possible D match to TRBD1 (5 bases). Germline assignment: CDR1 MNHEY and CDR2 SVGAGI. This CDR3 is 14 amino acids long.

This clonotype was seen more than once but under ten times. This chain's CDR3 is CATSDPQGNQFF. The CDR3 bases are TGTGCCACCAGTGACCCACAGGGTAACCAGTTCTTC. The gene calls are TRBV24-1 and TRBJ2-1, with D tentatively TRBD1 (6 bases). V dropped 4 bases and J dropped 13 bases, with 13 bases sitting between them. The CDR3 consists of 12 residues. The germline gives CDR1 KGHDR, CDR2 SFDVKD.

V gene TRBV30 combines with J gene TRBJ2-2; D unresolved. V was cut by 4 bases and J by 1 base, with 10 bases left in between. Germline CDR1 is GTSNPN and CDR2 is SVGIG (reference sequence). The CDR3 loop spans 14 amino acids. The CDR3, as DNA: TGTGCCTGGACGAGGACGGAGAACACCGGGGAGCTGTTTTTT. Encoded protein: CAWTRTENTGELFF.

This clonotype was counted many times. The V gene is TRBV20-1, the J gene TRBJ2-1; D gene ambiguous. Germline CDR1 and CDR2: DFQATT and SNEGSKA (reference sequence). The CDR3 is made up of 13 amino acids. Between the trimmed V and J ends, which lost 0 bases and 8 bases, there was a span of 11 bases. CDR3 protein: CSARDLGSDEQFF. As DNA, the CDR3 is TGCAGTGCTAGAGATTTGGGCAGCGATGAGCAGTTCTTC.

This clonotype has a single count. A read error may produce the germline difference seen at one junction end. The chain links TRBV7-2 to TRBJ2-4; D is uncertain. The CDR3 runs to 13 residues. Germline V lookup: CDR1 SGHTA, CDR2 FQGNSA. The CDR3 sequence is CASSLGSWNEQYF. CDR3 nucleotide sequence: TGTGCCAGCAGCTTAGGCTCGTGGAACGAGCAGTATTTC.

This clonotype was counted a few times. Given a much more abundant clone one base away, this may be a read error. The chain employs TRBV6-2 or TRBV6-3 and TRBJ1-1; 7 bases fit TRBD1. Germline assignment: CDR1 MNHEY and CDR2 SVGEGT. With V trimmed by 2 bases and J by 4 bases, 1 base remained unmatched. The CDR3 runs to 13 residues. CDR3 loop: CASSYQGGTEAFF. The CDR3 DNA reads as TGTGCCAGCAGTTACCAGGGGGGCACTGAAGCTTTCTTT.

V is TRBV29-1 and J is TRBJ1-1; 8 bases are a match to TRBD1. The CDR3 contains 12 residues. Germline trimming cut 4 bases from V and 4 bases from J; bases unmatched to any gene: 2. Germline CDR1 reads SQVTM; CDR2 reads ANQGSEA. The DNA for the CDR3 is TGCAGCGTTGCCGGGACAGGCACTGAAGCTTTCTTT. Its translation: CSVAGTGTEAFF.